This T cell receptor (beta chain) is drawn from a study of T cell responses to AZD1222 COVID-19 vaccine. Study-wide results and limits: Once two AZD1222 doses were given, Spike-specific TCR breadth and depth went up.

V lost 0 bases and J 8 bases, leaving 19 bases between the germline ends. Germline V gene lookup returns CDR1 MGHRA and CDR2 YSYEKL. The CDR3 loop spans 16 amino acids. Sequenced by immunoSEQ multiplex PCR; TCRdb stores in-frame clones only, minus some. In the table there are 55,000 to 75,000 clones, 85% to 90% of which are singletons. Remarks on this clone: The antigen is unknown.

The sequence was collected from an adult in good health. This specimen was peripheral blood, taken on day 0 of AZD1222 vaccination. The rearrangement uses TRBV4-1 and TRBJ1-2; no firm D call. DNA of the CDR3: TGCGCCAGCAGCCAAGAAGAAAGCGGGAGTCATAAGGGCTACACCTTC. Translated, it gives CASSQEESGSHKGYTF.